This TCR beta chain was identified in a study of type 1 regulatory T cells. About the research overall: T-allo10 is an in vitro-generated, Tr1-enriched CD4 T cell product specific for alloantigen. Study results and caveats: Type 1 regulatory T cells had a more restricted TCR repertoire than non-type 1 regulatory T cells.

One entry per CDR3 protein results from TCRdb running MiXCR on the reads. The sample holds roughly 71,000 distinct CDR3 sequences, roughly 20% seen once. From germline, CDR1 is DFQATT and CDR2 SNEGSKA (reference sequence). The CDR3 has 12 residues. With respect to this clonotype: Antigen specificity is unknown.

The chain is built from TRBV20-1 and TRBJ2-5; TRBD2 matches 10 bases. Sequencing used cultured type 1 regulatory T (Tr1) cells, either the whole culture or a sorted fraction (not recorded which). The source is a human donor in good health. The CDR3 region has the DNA TGCAGCCCCAGCGGGAGGGGGGAGACCCAGTACTTC. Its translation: CSPSGRGETQYF.